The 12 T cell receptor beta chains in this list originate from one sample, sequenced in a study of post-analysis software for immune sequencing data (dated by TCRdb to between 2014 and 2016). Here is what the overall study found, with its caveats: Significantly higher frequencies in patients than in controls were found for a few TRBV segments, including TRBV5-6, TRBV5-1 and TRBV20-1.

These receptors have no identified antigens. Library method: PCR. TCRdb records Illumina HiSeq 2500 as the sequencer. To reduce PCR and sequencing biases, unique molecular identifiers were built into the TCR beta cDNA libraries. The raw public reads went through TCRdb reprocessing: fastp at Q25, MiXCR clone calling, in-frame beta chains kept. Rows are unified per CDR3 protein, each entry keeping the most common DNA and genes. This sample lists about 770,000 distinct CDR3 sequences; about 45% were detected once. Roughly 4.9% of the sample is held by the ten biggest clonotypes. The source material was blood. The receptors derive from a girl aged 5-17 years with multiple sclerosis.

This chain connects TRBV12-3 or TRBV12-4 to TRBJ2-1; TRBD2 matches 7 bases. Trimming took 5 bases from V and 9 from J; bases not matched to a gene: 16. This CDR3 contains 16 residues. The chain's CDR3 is CASSPKSQLAYGEQFF. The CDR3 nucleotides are TGTGCCAGCAGTCCGAAAAGCCAACTAGCGTACGGTGAGCAGTTCTTC.

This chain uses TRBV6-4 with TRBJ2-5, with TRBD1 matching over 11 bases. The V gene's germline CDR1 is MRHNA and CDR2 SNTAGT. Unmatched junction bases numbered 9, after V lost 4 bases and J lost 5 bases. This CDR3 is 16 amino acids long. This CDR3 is CASSGRDRGIKETQYF. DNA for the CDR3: TGTGCCAGCAGTGGCAGGGACAGGGGGATAAAGGAGACCCAGTACTTC.

Here the CDR3 DNA reads TGTGCCAGCAGTTTTAGCGGGACCCTCTCCTACGAGCAGTACTTC. Translated, it gives CASSFSGTLSYEQYF. This sequence joins TRBV2 and TRBJ2-4; 8 bases align to TRBD2. The J call is in doubt because the DNA end fits TRBJ2-7 better. Germline V CDR1 and CDR2: SNHLY, FYNNEI. The CDR3 covers 15 residues.

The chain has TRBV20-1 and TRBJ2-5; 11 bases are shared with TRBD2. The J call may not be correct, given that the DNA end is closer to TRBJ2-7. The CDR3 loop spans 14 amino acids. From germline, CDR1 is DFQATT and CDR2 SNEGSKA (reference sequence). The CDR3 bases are TGCAGTGCTAGAGGACTAGCGGGATGGGGCGAGCAGTACTTC. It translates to CSARGLAGWGEQYF.

Here the CDR3 reads CASSVTGGAYEQYF. CDR3 DNA sequence: TGTGCCAGCAGTGTGACGGGAGGGGCCTACGAGCAGTACTTC. The gene calls are TRBV2 and TRBJ2-4; 8 nucleotides align to TRBD2. The J call may not be correct, given that the DNA end is closer to TRBJ2-7. The germline V gene encodes CDR1 SNHLY and CDR2 FYNNEI. This CDR3 has 14 amino acids.

CDR3 amino acids: CASSPGANPYGYTF. In DNA, the CDR3 is TGTGCCAGCAGTCCCGGGGCGAACCCGTATGGCTACACCTTC. The chain recombines TRBV12-3 or TRBV12-4 with TRBJ1-2, with D maybe TRBD1 (5 bases). V was pared by 5 bases and J by 5 bases, with 15 bases between. The CDR3 covers 14 residues.

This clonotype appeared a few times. The CDR3 bases are TGCAGCGAGAGGGGACTAGCGGGAGTCAATGAGCAGTTCTTC. Its protein product is CSERGLAGVNEQFF. The genes are TRBV29-1 and TRBJ2-1, with 14 bases that match TRBD2. The CDR3 sequence is 14 residues long. V gave up 7 bases and J gave up 6 bases; unmatched junction bases: 5. Germline V gene lookup returns CDR1 SQVTM and CDR2 ANQGSEA.

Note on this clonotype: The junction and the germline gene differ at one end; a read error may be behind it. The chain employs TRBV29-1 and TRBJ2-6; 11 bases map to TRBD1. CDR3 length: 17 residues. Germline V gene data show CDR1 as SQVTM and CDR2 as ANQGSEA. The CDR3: CSVAGTGGFSGANALTF. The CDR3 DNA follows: TGCAGCGTTGCCGGGACAGGGGGGTTCTCTGGGGCCAACGCCCTGACTTTC.

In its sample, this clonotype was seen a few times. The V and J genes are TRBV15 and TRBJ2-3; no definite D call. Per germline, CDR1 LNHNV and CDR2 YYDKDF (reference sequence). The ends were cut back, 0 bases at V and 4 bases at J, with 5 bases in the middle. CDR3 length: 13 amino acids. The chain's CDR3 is CATSRDAPDTQYF. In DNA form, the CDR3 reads TGTGCCACCAGCAGAGACGCGCCAGATACGCAGTATTTT.

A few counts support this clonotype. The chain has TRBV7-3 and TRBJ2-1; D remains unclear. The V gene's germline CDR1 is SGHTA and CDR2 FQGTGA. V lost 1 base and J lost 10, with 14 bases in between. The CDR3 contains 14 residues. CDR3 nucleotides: TGTGCCAGCAGCTTAAGTGAAGGTCTTGGGGAGCAGTTCTTC. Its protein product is CASSLSEGLGEQFF.

CDR3 in amino acids: CSAPSVLGNQPQHF. CDR3 in DNA: TGCAGTGCTCCCTCCGTTTTGGGCAATCAGCCCCAGCATTTT. The chain uses TRBV20-1 and TRBJ1-5, with D hard to call. Germline V gene sequence: CDR1 DFQATT, CDR2 SNEGSKA (reference sequence). The V and J ends lost 5 bases and 2 bases respectively, with 13 bases between them. CDR3 length equals 14 residues.

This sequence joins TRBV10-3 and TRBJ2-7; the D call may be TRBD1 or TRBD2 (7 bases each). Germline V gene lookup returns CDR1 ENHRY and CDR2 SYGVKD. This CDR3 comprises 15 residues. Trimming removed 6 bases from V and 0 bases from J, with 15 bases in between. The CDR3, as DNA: TGTGCCATCAGGCCAGCGGGACAGAGCTCCTACGAGCAGTACTTC. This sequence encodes CAIRPAGQSSYEQYF.